The entry below describes one T cell receptor (beta chain). What it recognizes is unknown. A read error is possible here, since a much larger clone lies one base away. This sample is drawn from a study of blood T cells in healthy people across ages. Study-level results: It was not known whether donors were CMV positive (a possible confounder of expanded clonotype changes).

Each sample provided at least 5 micrograms of extracted total RNA. A J-beta primer mix and a sample-barcoded 5' primer were used in a second PCR of roughly 6 to 12 cycles. TCRdb re-analysed the 5' RACE reads in MiXCR, keeping a single row per CDR3 protein. The sample holds almost 1 million distinct CDR3 sequences, about 51% seen once. This CDR3 comprises 16 residues. CDR1 is LGHDT and CDR2 is YNNKEL in the germline V gene (reference sequence). The source material was blood. This TCR was sampled from a woman aged 55-70 years in good health. The J gene is TRBJ2-4, the V gene TRBV3-1, with 7 bases that match TRBD2. The end of the DNA aligns better with TRBJ2-7, so the J call may be wrong. The CDR3 reads CAGSQELAGWDYEQYF. CDR3 bases: TGTGCCGGCAGCCAAGAATTAGCGGGTTGGGACTACGAGCAGTACTTC.